The 21 T cell receptor beta chains below all came from one sample that was sequenced in a study of blood T cell repertoires in COVID-19. Clones were sequenced by immunoSEQ multiplex PCR, and TCRdb holds only the in-frame ones, with some missing. Altogether 100,000 to 150,000 clones are present, about four fifths being singletons, with the ten largest covering 2% to 2.5%. Sequenced: peripheral blood. The receptors stem from a man between 65 and 85 years old with acute or convalescent COVID-19.

This clone was counted between two and nine times. V is TRBV18 and J is TRBJ2-1; TRBD1 aligns across 7 bases. Per germline, CDR1 KGHSH and CDR2 LQKENI. The CDR3 sequence is 15 residues long. Unmatched junction bases numbered 9, after V lost 6 bases and J lost 4 bases. The CDR3 nucleotides read TGTGCCAGCTCTCGACCCCAGGGGGAGTACAATGAGCAGTTCTTC. This translates into CASSRPQGEYNEQFF.

This rearrangement joins TRBV7-2 to TRBJ1-5; 8 bases agree with TRBD1. This CDR3 contains 16 residues. With V trimmed by 0 bases and J by 6 bases, 7 bases remained unmatched. The germline V gene encodes CDR1 SGHTA and CDR2 FQGNSA. CDR3 nucleotides: TGTGCCAGCAGCTTAGCCGCCGACAGGGGTAGTCAGCCCCAGCATTTT. This sequence encodes CASSLAADRGSQPQHF.

The chain has TRBV10-2 and TRBJ1-2, with TRBD1 matching 9 bases. This CDR3 contains 15 residues. Per germline, CDR1 WSHSY and CDR2 SAAADI. Trimming cost V 5 bases and J 8 bases; bases outside gene matches: 12. DNA of the CDR3: TGCGCCAGCAGTAGTTTCGACAGGGGGGAGGACGGCTACACCTTC. This sequence encodes CASSSFDRGEDGYTF.

This chain links TRBV5-4 with TRBJ2-3, with 8 bases matching TRBD1. V lost 3 bases to trimming and J lost 2 bases; unmatched junction nucleotides: 2. CDR1 is SGHNT and CDR2 is YYREEE in the germline V gene (reference sequence). The CDR3 length is 14 residues. The CDR3 region is CASSSTGDTDTQYF. DNA of the CDR3: TGTGCCAGCAGCTCGACAGGGGACACAGATACGCAGTATTTT.

This chain uses TRBV9 with TRBJ2-1; TRBD2 aligns across 8 bases. The CDR3 is 16 amino acids. Germline V CDR1 and CDR2: SGDLS, YYNGEE. The junction had 11 bases not matched to a gene; V was cut back by 1 base and J by 8 bases. In DNA, the CDR3 is TGTGCCAGCAGCGTATTGAGGACTAGCCGGGGCCATGAGCAGTTCTTC. It is translated as CASSVLRTSRGHEQFF.

The rearrangement joins TRBV6-6 to TRBJ2-5, with D perhaps TRBD2 (6 bases). CDR3 length equals 12 residues. Germline values: CDR1 MNHNY, CDR2 SVGAGI (reference sequence). V was shortened by 11 bases and J by 6 bases, with 16 bases between the two germline ends. DNA for the CDR3: TGTGCCTGCTCGCGGGACGGCCAGACCCAGTACTTC. Translated, it gives CACSRDGQTQYF.

The chain combines TRBV7-3 with TRBJ2-7, with 7 nucleotides matching TRBD1. Per the germline V gene, CDR1 is SGHTA and CDR2 is FQGTGA. The CDR3 is 14 residues long. J lost 1 base, V lost 5 bases, and 5 bases had no gene match. The CDR3 sequence is CASSGGDSSYEQYF. The CDR3 DNA sequence: TGTGCCAGCAGCGGTGGGGACAGTTCCTACGAGCAGTACTTC.

This clone appeared a few times. The chain employs TRBV5-5 and TRBJ1-6; no firm D call. Trimming pared 5 bases from V and 4 bases from J, leaving 16 bases between. Germline assignment: CDR1 SGHKS and CDR2 YYEKEE (reference sequence). The CDR3 sequence is 16 residues long. As DNA, the CDR3 is TGTGCCAGCAGTCACACAGCCCCTGGTTATAATTCACCCCTCCACTTT. This encodes CASSHTAPGYNSPLHF.

The rearrangement links TRBV10-3 to TRBJ1-2, with a possible D match to TRBD1 (5 bases). Germline CDR1 reads ENHRY; CDR2 reads SYGVKD. V was shortened by 3 bases and J by 4 bases, with 15 bases between the two germline ends. This CDR3 contains 15 residues. CDR3 amino acids: CAISEGWGGRYGYTF. CDR3 nucleotides: TGTGCCATCAGTGAAGGGTGGGGGGGTCGCTATGGCTACACCTTC.

This clone was seen only once. The rearrangement joins TRBV27 to TRBJ1-2, with a tentative D call TRBD1 (5 bases). The V end was cut by 0 bases, the J end by 1 base, with 6 bases between. Germline CDR1 is MNHEY and CDR2 is SMNVEV (reference sequence). The CDR3 is 14 residues long. The CDR3 bases are TGTGCCAGCAGTTTATCAAGGGGTAACTATGGCTACACCTTC. This translates into CASSLSRGNYGYTF.

The rearrangement links TRBV10-3 to TRBJ1-2, with a possible D match to TRBD1 (6 bases). Per germline, CDR1 ENHRY and CDR2 SYGVKD. This CDR3 has 15 residues. The V end was cut by 4 bases, the J end by 4 bases, with 16 bases between. As DNA, the CDR3 is TGTGCCATCAGTGCCGCTCGACAGGACCGCTATGGCTACACCTTC. It specifies CAISAARQDRYGYTF.

The chain joins TRBV19 to TRBJ2-1, with 10 bases matching TRBD2. There are 17 residues in the CDR3. V was clipped by 6 bases and J by 10 bases; unmatched bases: 18. CDR1 and CDR2 from the germline V gene are LNHDA and SQIVND (reference sequence). CDR3 protein: CASSPVIAGGVMGEQFF. The CDR3 DNA reads TGTGCCAGTAGCCCCGTGATAGCGGGGGGCGTAATGGGAGAGCAGTTCTTC. Full variable domain (missing parts from reference TRBV19 and TRBJ2-1): DGGITQSPKYLFRKEGQNVTLSCEQNLNHDAMYWYRQDPGQGLRLIYYSQIVNDFQKGDIAEGYSVSREKKESFPLTVTSAQKNPTAFYLCASSPVIAGGVMGEQFFGPGTRLTVL.

The chain carries TRBV5-1 and TRBJ1-1, with a possible D match to TRBD1 (6 bases). Germline CDR1 and CDR2: SGHRS and YFSETQ. This CDR3 comprises 15 residues. Trimming took off 0 bases at V and 3 bases at J, with 12 bases between the two ends. The CDR3 coding sequence is TGCGCCAGCAGCTTGGTTCCAGGGGTGGACACTGAAGCTTTCTTT. It specifies CASSLVPGVDTEAFF.

The sample holds a few counts of this clone. The chain uses TRBV7-2 and TRBJ1-1; D unresolved. Germline V gene lookup returns CDR1 SGHTA and CDR2 FQGNSA. V gave up 5 bases and J gave up 1 base, with 14 bases separating them. The CDR3 contains 15 residues. The CDR3 protein is CASSHVGLPNTEAFF. The DNA for the CDR3 is TGTGCCAGCAGCCACGTAGGACTCCCGAACACTGAAGCTTTCTTT.

This rearrangement joins TRBV9 to TRBJ1-6; 8 positions match TRBD1. V gave up 3 bases and J gave up 4 bases; unmatched junction bases: 9. The CDR3 consists of 17 residues. Germline lookup yields CDR1 SGDLS and CDR2 YYNGEE. Here the CDR3 DNA reads TGTGCCAGCAGCGCGCAGGGGGCGGTTCAATATAATTCACCCCTCCACTTT. Translation gives CASSAQGAVQYNSPLHF.

DNA for the CDR3: TGTGCCAGCACCCCTGGATCCGAGGGGGCGCAGTTCTTC. This sequence encodes CASTPGSEGAQFF. This sequence joins TRBV2 and TRBJ2-1; 7 bases map to TRBD1. Trimming removed 7 bases from V and 12 bases from J; junction bases left unmatched: 12. CDR3 length: 13 residues. Looked up from germline, CDR1 is SNHLY and CDR2 is FYNNEI.

This clone has a handful of counts. The DNA of the CDR3 is TGTGCCAGCAGCAGTCGACAGGGGACCTACGAGCAGTACTTC. Amino acids: CASSSRQGTYEQYF. The chain links TRBV5-6 to TRBJ2-7, with TRBD1 identical over 8 bases. Germline V CDR1 and CDR2: SGHDT, YYEEEE. The length of the CDR3 is 14 residues. V shed 4 bases, J shed 2 bases, and the junction held 5 bases outside the gene matches.

This chain uses TRBV28 with TRBJ1-4; 9 nucleotides align to TRBD1. The CDR3 has 15 amino acids. Germline CDR1 and CDR2: MDHEN and SYDVKM. Trimming took 6 bases from V and 7 from J; bases not matched to a gene: 9. This chain's CDR3 is CASSHLQGASEKLFF. CDR3 sequence (DNA): TGTGCCAGCAGCCATCTACAGGGGGCTAGTGAAAAACTGTTTTTT.

This clone was seen only once. The rearrangement links TRBV6-5 to TRBJ2-3; D gene unclear. The V and J ends lost 5 bases and 1 base respectively, with 7 bases between them. The CDR3 extends over 13 amino acids. The germline V gene encodes CDR1 MNHEY and CDR2 SVGAGI. The CDR3 nucleotides read TGTGCCAGCAGTCCCCGGGGCACAGATACGCAGTATTTT. This gives the protein CASSPRGTDTQYF.

The V gene is TRBV11-2, the J gene TRBJ2-3, with TRBD2 matching over 8 bases. Germline V gives CDR1 SGHAT, CDR2 FQNNGV. The CDR3 loop spans 16 amino acids. The ends lost 0 bases at V and 4 bases at J; junction bases unmatched: 6. In DNA form, the CDR3 reads TGTGCCAGCAGCTTAGAGGCGGGGGGATTGGCAGATACGCAGTATTTT. It codes for CASSLEAGGLADTQYF.

The chain links TRBV3-1 (or the pseudogene TRBV3-2) to TRBJ1-1; D may be TRBD1 (6 bases). In germline, CDR1 is LGHDT, CDR2 YNNKEL (reference sequence). CDR3 length: 14 amino acids. Trimming left V 5 bases short and J 0 bases short, with 10 bases between. CDR3 loop: CASSYRDLNTEAFF. The CDR3 nucleotides read TGTGCCAGCAGCTACAGGGATCTGAACACTGAAGCTTTCTTT.